This TCR beta chain was found in a study of blood T cell repertoires in COVID-19. Whole-study context: Acute and convalescent COVID-19 samples came from the United States, Italy and Spain. Nucleic acid was either cDNA or gDNA, and it came from T cells, B-cell-depleted T cells, or PBMCs.

After removal of 4 bases from V and 0 bases from J, the junction contained 5 bases not matched to a gene. CDR1 is KGHDR, CDR2 SFDVKD, per germline. CDR3 size: 16 residues. Here immunoSEQ multiplex PCR was the method, and the copy in TCRdb shows in-frame clones only, minus some. The sample has around 300,000 clones, roughly nine tenths seen once; the top ten hold 0.94%. Input material: peripheral blood. The chain has TRBV24-1 and TRBJ1-3; 7 nucleotides line up with TRBD1. The TCR sequence derives from a woman between 40 and 50 years old who had recovered from COVID-19. The CDR3: CATSDRDSRSGNTIYF. The CDR3 DNA is TGTGCCACCAGTGACCGGGACAGCCGCTCTGGAAACACCATATATTTT.